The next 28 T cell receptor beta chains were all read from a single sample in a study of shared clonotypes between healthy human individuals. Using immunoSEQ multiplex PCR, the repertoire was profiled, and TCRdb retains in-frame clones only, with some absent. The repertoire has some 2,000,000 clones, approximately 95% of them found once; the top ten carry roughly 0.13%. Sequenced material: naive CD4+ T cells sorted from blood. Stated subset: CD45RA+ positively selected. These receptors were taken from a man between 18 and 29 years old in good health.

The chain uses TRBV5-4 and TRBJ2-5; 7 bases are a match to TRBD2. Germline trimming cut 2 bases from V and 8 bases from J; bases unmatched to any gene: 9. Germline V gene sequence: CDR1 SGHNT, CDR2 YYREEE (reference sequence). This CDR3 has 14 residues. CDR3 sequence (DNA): TGTGCCAGCAGCTTAACGGGACTACCCAAAACCCAGTACTTC. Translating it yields CASSLTGLPKTQYF.

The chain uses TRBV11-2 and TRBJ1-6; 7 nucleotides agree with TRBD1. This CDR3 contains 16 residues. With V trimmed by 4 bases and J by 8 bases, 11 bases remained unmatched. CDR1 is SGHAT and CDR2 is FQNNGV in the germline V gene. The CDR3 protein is CASSSGSGTADSPLHF. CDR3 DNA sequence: TGTGCCAGCAGCTCCGGCTCCGGGACAGCCGATTCACCCCTCCACTTT.

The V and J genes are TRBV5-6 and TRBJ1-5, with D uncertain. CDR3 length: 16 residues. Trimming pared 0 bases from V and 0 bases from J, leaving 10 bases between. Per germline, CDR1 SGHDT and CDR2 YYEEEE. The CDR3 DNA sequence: TGTGCCAGCAGCTTGGGGGTTCAGTATAGCAATCAGCCCCAGCATTTT. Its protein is CASSLGVQYSNQPQHF.

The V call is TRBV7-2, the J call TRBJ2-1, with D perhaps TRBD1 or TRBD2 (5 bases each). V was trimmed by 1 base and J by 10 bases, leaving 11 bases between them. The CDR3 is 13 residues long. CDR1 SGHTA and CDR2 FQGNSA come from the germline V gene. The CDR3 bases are TGTGCCAGCAGCTTAGGAGGGGTTGGGGAGCAGTTCTTC. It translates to CASSLGGVGEQFF.

As DNA, the CDR3 is TGTGCCAGCAGCTTGGTATTCACAGAAGTCAGCTACACCTTC. Its translation: CASSLVFTEVSYTF. The chain couples TRBV5-4 to TRBJ1-2; no firm D call. Germline lookup yields CDR1 SGHNT and CDR2 YYREEE (reference sequence). The germline V and J ends were trimmed by 0 bases and 9 bases, with 15 bases remaining between them. The CDR3 totals 14 residues.

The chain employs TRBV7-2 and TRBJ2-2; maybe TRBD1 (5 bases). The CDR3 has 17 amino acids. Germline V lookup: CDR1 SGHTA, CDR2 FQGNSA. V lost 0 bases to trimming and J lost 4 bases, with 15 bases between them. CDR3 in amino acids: CASSLASQGLVTGELFF. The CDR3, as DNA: TGTGCCAGCAGCTTAGCAAGCCAGGGTCTAGTCACCGGGGAGCTGTTTTTT.

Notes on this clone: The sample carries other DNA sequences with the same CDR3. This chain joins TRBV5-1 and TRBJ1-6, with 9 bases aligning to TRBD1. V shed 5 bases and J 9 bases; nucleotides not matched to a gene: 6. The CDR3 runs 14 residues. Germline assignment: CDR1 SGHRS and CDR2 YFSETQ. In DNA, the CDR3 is TGCGCCAGCAGGGAACAGGGGGCTGGTTCACCCCTCCACTTT. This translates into CASREQGAGSPLHF.

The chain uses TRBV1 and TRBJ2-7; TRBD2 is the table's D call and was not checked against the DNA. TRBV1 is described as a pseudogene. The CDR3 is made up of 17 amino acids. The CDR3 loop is CTSSQVGLAATTYEQYF. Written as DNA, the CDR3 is TGCACCAGCAGCCAAGTTGGGTTAGCGGCTACTACCTACGAGCAGTACTTC.

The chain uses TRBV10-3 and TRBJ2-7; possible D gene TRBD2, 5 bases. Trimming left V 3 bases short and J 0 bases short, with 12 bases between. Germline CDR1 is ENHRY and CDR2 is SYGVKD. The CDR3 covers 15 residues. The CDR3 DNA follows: TGTGCCATCAGTGAATTAGGGAGCCCCTCCTACGAGCAGTACTTC. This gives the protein CAISELGSPSYEQYF.

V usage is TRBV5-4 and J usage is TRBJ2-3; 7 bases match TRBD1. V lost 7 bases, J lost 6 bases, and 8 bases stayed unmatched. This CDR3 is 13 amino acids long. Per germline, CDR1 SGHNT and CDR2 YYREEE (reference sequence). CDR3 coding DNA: TGTGCCAGCCGCCCAACAGGGGAGGATACGCAGTATTTT. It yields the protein CASRPTGEDTQYF.

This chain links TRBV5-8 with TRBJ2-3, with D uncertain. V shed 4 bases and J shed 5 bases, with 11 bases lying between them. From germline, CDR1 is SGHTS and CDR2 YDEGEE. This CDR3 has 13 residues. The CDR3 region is CASSVGPRDTQYF. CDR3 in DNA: TGTGCCAGCAGCGTAGGACCCAGAGATACGCAGTATTTT.

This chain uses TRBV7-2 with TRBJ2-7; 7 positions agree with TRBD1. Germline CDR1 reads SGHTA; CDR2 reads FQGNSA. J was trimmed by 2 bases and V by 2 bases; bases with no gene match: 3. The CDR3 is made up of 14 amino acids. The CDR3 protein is CASSLRDRAYEQYF. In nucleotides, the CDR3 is TGTGCCAGCAGCTTAAGGGACAGAGCCTACGAGCAGTACTTC.

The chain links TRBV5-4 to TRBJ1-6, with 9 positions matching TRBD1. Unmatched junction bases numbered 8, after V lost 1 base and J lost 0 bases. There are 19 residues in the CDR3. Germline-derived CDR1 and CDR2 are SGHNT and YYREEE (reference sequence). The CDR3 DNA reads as TGTGCCAGCAGCTTGTCTTGGACAGGGGTCCTCTCCTATAATTCACCCCTCCACTTT. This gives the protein CASSLSWTGVLSYNSPLHF.

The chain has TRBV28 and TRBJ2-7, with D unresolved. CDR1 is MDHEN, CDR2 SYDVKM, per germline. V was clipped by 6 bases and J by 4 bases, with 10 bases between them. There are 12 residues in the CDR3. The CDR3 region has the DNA TGTGCCAGCAGCATAACAGCTTACGAGCAGTACTTC. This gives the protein CASSITAYEQYF.

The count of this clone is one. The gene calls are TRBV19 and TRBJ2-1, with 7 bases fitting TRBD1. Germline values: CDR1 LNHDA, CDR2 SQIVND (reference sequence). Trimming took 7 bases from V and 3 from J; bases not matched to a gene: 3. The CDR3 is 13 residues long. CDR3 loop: CASKRTGYNEQFF. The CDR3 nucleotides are TGTGCCAGTAAACGGACAGGCTACAATGAGCAGTTCTTC.

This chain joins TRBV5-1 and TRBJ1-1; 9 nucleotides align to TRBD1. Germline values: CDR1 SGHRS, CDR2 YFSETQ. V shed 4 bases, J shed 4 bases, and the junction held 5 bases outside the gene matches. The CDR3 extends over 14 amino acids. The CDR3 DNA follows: TGCGCCAGCAGCCAGGGACAGGGAACCACTGAAGCTTTCTTT. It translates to CASSQGQGTTEAFF.

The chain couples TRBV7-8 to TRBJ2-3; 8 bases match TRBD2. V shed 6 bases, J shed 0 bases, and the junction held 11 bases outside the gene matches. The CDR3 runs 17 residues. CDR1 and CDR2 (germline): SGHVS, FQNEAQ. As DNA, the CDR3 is TGTGCCAGCAGTCCTTACTCCGGGACTAGTAGCACAGATACGCAGTATTTT. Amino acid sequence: CASSPYSGTSSTDTQYF.

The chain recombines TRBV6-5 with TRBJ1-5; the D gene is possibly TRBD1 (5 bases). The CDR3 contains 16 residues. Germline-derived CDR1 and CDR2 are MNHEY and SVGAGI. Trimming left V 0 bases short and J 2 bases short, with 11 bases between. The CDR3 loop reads CASSYSGQWGNQPQHF. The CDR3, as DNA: TGTGCCAGCAGTTACTCGGGGCAGTGGGGCAATCAGCCCCAGCATTTT.

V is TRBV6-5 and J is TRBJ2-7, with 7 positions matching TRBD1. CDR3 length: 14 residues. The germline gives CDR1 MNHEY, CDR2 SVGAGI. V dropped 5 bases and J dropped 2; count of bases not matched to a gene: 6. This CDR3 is CASSPRTGTYEQYF. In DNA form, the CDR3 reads TGTGCCAGCAGTCCTAGGACAGGAACCTACGAGCAGTACTTC.

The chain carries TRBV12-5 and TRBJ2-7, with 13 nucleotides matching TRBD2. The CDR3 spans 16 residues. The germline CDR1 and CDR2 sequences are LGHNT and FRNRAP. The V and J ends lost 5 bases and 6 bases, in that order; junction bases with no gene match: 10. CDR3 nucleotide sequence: TGTGCTAGTGGTCCCGGAAGGACTAGCGGGAGTGGCGAGCAGTACTTC. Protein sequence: CASGPGRTSGSGEQYF.

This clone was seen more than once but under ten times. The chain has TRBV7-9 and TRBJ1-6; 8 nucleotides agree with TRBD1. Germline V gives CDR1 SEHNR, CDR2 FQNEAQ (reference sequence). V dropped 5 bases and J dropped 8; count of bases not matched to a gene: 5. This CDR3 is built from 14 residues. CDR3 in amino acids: CASSRGQGHSPLHF. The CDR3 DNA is TGTGCCAGCAGCAGAGGACAGGGCCATTCACCCCTCCACTTT. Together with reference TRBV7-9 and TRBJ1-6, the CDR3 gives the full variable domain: DTGVSQNPRHKITKRGQNVTFRCDPISEHNRLYWYRQTLGQGPEFLTYFQNEAQLEKSRLLSDRFSAERPKGSFSTLEIQRTEQGDSAMYLCASSRGQGHSPLHFGNGTRLTVT.

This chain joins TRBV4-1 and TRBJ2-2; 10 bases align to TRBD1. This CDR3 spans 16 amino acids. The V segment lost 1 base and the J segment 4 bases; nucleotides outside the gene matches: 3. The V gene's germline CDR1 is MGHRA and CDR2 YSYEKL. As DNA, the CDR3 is TGCGCCAGCAGCCAAGGGGACAGGGGTATCACCGGGGAGCTGTTTTTT. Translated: CASSQGDRGITGELFF.

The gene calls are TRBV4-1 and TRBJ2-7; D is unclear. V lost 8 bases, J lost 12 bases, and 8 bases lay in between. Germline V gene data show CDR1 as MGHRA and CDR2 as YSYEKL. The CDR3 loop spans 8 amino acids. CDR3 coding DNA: TGCGCCAGCCCCGACTCGTACTTC. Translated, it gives CASPDSYF.

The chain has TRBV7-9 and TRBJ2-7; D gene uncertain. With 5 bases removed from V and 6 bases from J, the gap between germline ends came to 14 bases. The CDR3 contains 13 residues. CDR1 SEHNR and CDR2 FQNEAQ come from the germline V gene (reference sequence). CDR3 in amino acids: CASSPSISAEQYF. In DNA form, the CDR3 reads TGTGCCAGCAGCCCCAGTATCTCCGCCGAGCAGTACTTC.

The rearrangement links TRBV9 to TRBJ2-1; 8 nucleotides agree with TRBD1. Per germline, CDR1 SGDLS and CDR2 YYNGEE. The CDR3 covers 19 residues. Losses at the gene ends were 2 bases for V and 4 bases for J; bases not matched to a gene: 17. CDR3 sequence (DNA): TGTGCCAGCAGCGTGGGCGTTACGCTCCCGGGACAGGCTTACAATGAGCAGTTCTTC. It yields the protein CASSVGVTLPGQAYNEQFF.

DNA of the CDR3: TGTGCCAGCAGTTTAGACAGGGGGCCCACTGAAGCTTTCTTT. Amino acids: CASSLDRGPTEAFF. The chain has TRBV6-1 and TRBJ1-1, with 10 bases lining up with TRBD1. V trimming: 5 bases; J trimming: 4 bases; junction bases outside the gene matches: 4. Germline V gene data show CDR1 as MNHNS and CDR2 as SASEGT. The CDR3 is made up of 14 amino acids.

This CDR3 reads CASSQVGTEEAFF. In nucleotides, the CDR3 is TGCGCCAGCAGCCAAGTCGGGACAGAGGAAGCTTTCTTT. The chain is built from TRBV4-1 and TRBJ1-1; 7 bases match TRBD1. CDR1 is MGHRA, CDR2 YSYEKL, per germline. After removal of 1 base from V and 8 bases from J, the junction contained 4 bases not matched to a gene. There are 13 residues in the CDR3.

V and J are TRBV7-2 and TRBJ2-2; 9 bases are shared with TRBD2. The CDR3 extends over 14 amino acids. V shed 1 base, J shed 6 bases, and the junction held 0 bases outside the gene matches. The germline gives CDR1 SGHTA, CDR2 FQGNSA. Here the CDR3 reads CASSLGGRAGELFF. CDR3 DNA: TGTGCCAGCAGCTTAGGCGGGAGGGCCGGGGAGCTGTTTTTT.